The text below deals with one T cell receptor beta chain. The data were obtained in a study of OX40 agonist ivuxolimab in advanced cancers. Data came from immunoSEQ multiplex PCR; TCRdb stores just in-frame clones and leaves some out. The repertoire holds some 33,000 clones, approximately 88% seen once, with 20% to 25% in the top ten. Germline CDR1 and CDR2: MNHEY and SMNVEV (reference sequence). The CDR3 is 15 amino acids. The junction had 4 bases not matched to a gene; V was cut back by 3 bases and J by 0 bases. This TCR came from an adult with an advanced solid tumor such as melanoma, head and neck, liver or kidney cancer. The source was CD4+ or CD8+ T cells sorted from blood, collected in a trial of the OX40 agonist ivuxolimab. V and J are TRBV27 and TRBJ2-5; 7 bases agree with TRBD2. The CDR3 nucleotides are TGTGCCAGCAGTTTCGTCGCGGGGGACCAAGAGACCCAGTACTTC. This encodes CASSFVAGDQETQYF.